This T cell receptor (beta chain) was sequenced during a study of vaccination effects on CD4 cells after COVID-19 (dated by TCRdb to 2022 to 2024). For the study in its entirety: Each participant received two doses of an mRNA SARS-CoV-2 vaccine, either BNT162b2 or mRNA-1273. Cultures from other donors in the study were sequenced using the Oncomine TCR Beta short-read assay on an Illumina iSeq 100. Altogether, around ten COVID-19 convalescent patients and a few SARS-CoV-2-naive healthy vaccine recipients made up the full study. SARS-CoV-2 spike-specific CD4+ TCR repertoires from before and after mRNA vaccination were compared in COVID-19 convalescent patients and in infection-naive vaccine recipients.

This clone was detected only a few times. The target of this receptor is not known. No base qualities exist here, and no much larger clone lies one base off it. Including the terminal cysteine and phenylalanine, the CDR3 comprises 14 residues. Only the CDR3 portion is preserved as DNA: 42 bases, with reading frame beginning at the first base. Relative to germline, V is 7 bases shorter and J is 7 bases shorter, with 17 bases between their ends. Taken from the germline V gene (reference sequence), the CDR1 and CDR2 loops are LNHDA and SQIVND. The library was obtained by the immunoSEQ multiplex PCR assay. DNA from the cultured and isolated CD4+ T cells underwent TCR beta CDR3 sequencing. The authors' pipeline ran thus. Non-productive TCR sequences were discarded, and reads were trimmed to the CDR3 region, with only CDR3s of 7 or more amino acids retained. Antigen-specific clonotypes were identified using the MANAFEST web app by comparison of expansion in peptide wells against reference cultures. To be called positive, a clone needed expansion at FDR<0.05 compared with the reference and with all other wells, an odds ratio greater than 5, and a frequency greater than 0.1% in two replicate wells. Clonotypes significantly expanded in SARS-CoV-2 spike wells and in at least one common cold coronavirus spike condition were defined as cross-reactive. CDR3 similarity was assessed by Levenshtein distance using the stringdist R package, and unrooted trees were constructed with ape in R 3.6.1. This immuneACCESS table, as held by TCRdb, lists in-frame sequences with V and J called but not all clones. Of the missing ones, under half trace to an unresolved V gene in checked studies; the others have no known cause. From that table come the V and J calls and clone size; the DNA was used to work out D and trimming. For this sample there are more than 35,000 clones; about 70% appear just once. Just under 15% of the sample rests with the top ten.

In the ViraFEST assay, PBMC were stimulated with viral peptide pools, and TCR sequencing was then used to find antigen-specific CD4+ T cell clonotypes based on their expansion. After less than 13 days of culture, CD4+ T cells were isolated with the EasySep CD4+ T cell isolation kit. None of the healthy vaccine recipients had a prior SARS-CoV-2 infection, which was confirmed by nucleocapsid antibody tests that came back negative both before and after vaccination. Two million PBMC per well were cultured in IMDM with roughly 5% human AB serum, about 9.4 IU/ml IL-2 and gentamicin, plus 10 ug/ml peptides. Half of the culture medium was replaced with fresh IL-2-containing medium on days 3 and 7. Unless noted otherwise, every peptide stimulation condition was grown in triplicate wells. PBMC were separated from whole blood using Ficoll-Paque Plus gradient centrifugation and were then either cryopreserved at -140C or used fresh. The spike proteins of SARS-CoV-2 and of the common cold coronaviruses HCoV-NL63, HCoV-OC43 and HCoV-229E were spanned by overlapping peptide pools. Genomic DNA was extracted from cultured CD4+ T cells with the QIAamp micro DNA kit.

Broad study findings and their caveats: Limitations of the study were the small number of convalescent patients and the absence of early post-infection timepoints. In healthy vaccine recipients, vaccine-induced clones were almost all SARS-CoV-2 mono-reactive, with only 1 of 255 cross-reactive with common cold coronaviruses. At late post-vaccination timepoints, both infection-induced and vaccine-induced clones showed marked clonal contraction, consistent with waning T cell responses.

This TCR derives from a human donor who received a COVID-19 vaccine. This sample comprised CD4+ T cells from PBMCs cultured with HCoV-OC43 spike peptides, obtained before COVID-19 vaccination. This specimen's cell subset or site label, per the study, means: HCoV-OC43 spike overlapping peptide pool stimulation. Recombination connected TRBV19 to TRBJ1-5; the D segment could be TRBD1, given 5 matching bases. The DNA reads TGTGCCAGTAAAGCGGCAGGGATCGGGCAGCCCCAGCATTTT. It translates to CASKAAGIGQPQHF.